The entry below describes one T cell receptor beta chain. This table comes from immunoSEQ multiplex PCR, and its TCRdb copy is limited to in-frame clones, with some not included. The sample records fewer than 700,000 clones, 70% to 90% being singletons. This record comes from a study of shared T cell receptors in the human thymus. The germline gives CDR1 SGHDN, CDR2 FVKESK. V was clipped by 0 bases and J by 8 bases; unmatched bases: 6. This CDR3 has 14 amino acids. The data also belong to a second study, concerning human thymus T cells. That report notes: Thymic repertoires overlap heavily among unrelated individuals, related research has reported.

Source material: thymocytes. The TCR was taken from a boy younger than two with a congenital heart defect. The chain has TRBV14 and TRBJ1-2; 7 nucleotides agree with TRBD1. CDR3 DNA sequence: TGTGCCAGCAGCCAAGAAAGAAGGGGGCGAGGCTACACCTTC. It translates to CASSQERRGRGYTF.